This passage covers 14 T cell receptor beta chains from one sample sequenced in a study of regulatory T cells in long-lasting Graves disease. Time point noted: persistent/refractory GD, antithyroid drugs over 5 years with positive TRAb. From RNA extracted from PBMCs, the TCR library was made. Assembly of TCR beta libraries relied on iRepertoire HTBI primers together with Arm-PCR of CDR3 regions. TCRdb reprocessed the multiplex PCR reads via MiXCR and lists one record per CDR3 protein. The sample lists roughly 400,000 distinct CDR3 sequences, around 23% occurring once. Source: peripheral blood mononuclear cells (PBMCs), taken when the disease was refractory, from a patient treated with antithyroid drugs. The source is a female donor with Graves disease.

This clonotype was seen at least ten times. This chain joins TRBV29-1 and TRBJ1-4; TRBD1 might be the D (6 bases). Deletions cut 5 bases from V and 6 bases from J, with 16 bases between. The CDR3 has 14 amino acids. CDR1 and CDR2 (germline): SQVTM, ANQGSEA. Written as DNA, the CDR3 is TGCAGCGTTACCAGACAGGTTAACGATGAAAAACTGTTTTTT. Its protein is CSVTRQVNDEKLFF.

This clonotype was counted a few times. The chain carries TRBV18 and TRBJ2-2; tentative D call: TRBD1 (6 bases). The ends were cut back, 5 bases at V and 1 base at J, with 11 bases in the middle. This CDR3 has 15 residues. From germline, CDR1 is KGHSH and CDR2 LQKENI. CDR3 protein: CASSLSGVNTGELFF. For the CDR3, the DNA is TGTGCCAGCTCATTGTCAGGGGTGAACACCGGGGAGCTGTTTTTT.

As for this clonotype: One junction end disagrees with the germline gene, perhaps due to a read error. The V call is TRBV3-1, the J call TRBJ2-1; D not resolved. This CDR3 has 14 amino acids. The germline V gene has CDR1 LGHDT and CDR2 YNNKEL (reference sequence). The CDR3 reads CASSDHATVNVMVF. In DNA form, the CDR3 reads TGTGCCAGCAGCGATCATGCGACCGTCAATGTCATGGTCTTC.

The rearrangement uses TRBV7-3 and TRBJ2-2; 8 bases map to TRBD1. V lost 5 bases and J lost 4; bases outside the gene matches: 9. The CDR3 consists of 16 residues. Germline V gene data show CDR1 as SGHTA and CDR2 as FQGTGA. The CDR3 bases are TGTGCCAGCAGCGCCGACAGGGGTATAAGCACCGGGGAGCTGTTTTTT. Its translation is CASSADRGISTGELFF.

This clonotype was seen ten or more times. CDR3 residues: CATSDLFHPTGELFF. The CDR3 nucleotides read TGTGCCACCAGTGATTTGTTCCACCCCACCGGGGAGCTGTTTTTT. This chain uses TRBV24-1 with TRBJ2-2; D gene ambiguous. The CDR3 covers 15 residues. Looked up from germline, CDR1 is KGHDR and CDR2 is SFDVKD. The V end was cut by 0 bases, the J end by 4 bases, with 8 bases between.

The chain links TRBV5-1 to TRBJ2-1; 8 bases line up with TRBD1. Trimming took 1 base from V and 6 from J; bases not matched to a gene: 6. CDR1 is SGHRS, CDR2 YFSETQ, per germline. The CDR3 runs to 15 residues. The CDR3, as DNA: TGCGCCAGCAGCTTGTTGGCCACAGGGGGCAATGAGCAGTTCTTC. Its protein product is CASSLLATGGNEQFF. Variable domain in full (rest from reference TRBV5-1 and TRBJ2-1): KAGVTQTPRYLIKTRGQQVTLSCSPISGHRSVSWYQQTPGQGLQFLFEYFSETQRNKGNFPGRFSGRQFSNSRSEMNVSTLELGDSALYLCASSLLATGGNEQFFGPGTRLTVL.

This clonotype appeared many times. The rearrangement joins TRBV28 to TRBJ2-7; D remains unclear. From germline, CDR1 is MDHEN and CDR2 SYDVKM. Trimming removed 3 bases from V and 3 bases from J, with 6 bases in between. The CDR3 is 12 amino acids. The CDR3 loop reads CASSFRVYEQYF. The CDR3 DNA follows: TGTGCCAGCAGTTTTCGGGTCTACGAGCAGTACTTC.

This clonotype was recorded a few times. The DNA of the CDR3 is TGTGCCAGCAGTGGCTGGGGGGACGGCTTCTATGGCTACACCTTC. It translates to CASSGWGDGFYGYTF. This chain uses TRBV25-1 with TRBJ1-2; tentative D call: TRBD1 (5 bases). Trimming took off 4 bases at V and 4 bases at J, with 16 bases between the two ends. The germline CDR1 and CDR2 sequences are MGHDK and SYGVNS. This CDR3 comprises 15 residues.

This rearrangement joins TRBV9 to TRBJ2-1; a possible D gene is TRBD2 (6 bases). The CDR3 covers 14 residues. Per germline, CDR1 SGDLS and CDR2 YYNGEE. V was shortened by 0 bases and J by 8 bases, with 12 bases between the two germline ends. The DNA for the CDR3 is TGTGCCAGCAGCGTAGAACTAGCTCTCGATGAGCAGTTCTTC. This gives the protein CASSVELALDEQFF.

This clonotype was seen repeatedly, ten times or more. The gene calls are TRBV7-2 and TRBJ1-5, with 9 bases that match TRBD1. The ends lost 4 bases at V and 4 bases at J; junction bases unmatched: 11. This CDR3 is 17 amino acids long. Germline V gives CDR1 SGHTA, CDR2 FQGNSA. CDR3 in amino acids: CASSSRTGVVLNQPQHF. The CDR3 DNA sequence: TGTGCCAGCAGCTCGCGGACAGGGGTAGTGTTAAATCAGCCCCAGCATTTT.

This clonotype came up once. This chain uses TRBV5-4 with TRBJ1-1; 7 bases fit TRBD1. Per germline, CDR1 SGHNT and CDR2 YYREEE (reference sequence). This CDR3 contains 13 residues. V shed 4 bases, J shed 7 bases, and the junction held 7 bases outside the gene matches. CDR3 nucleotides: TGTGCCAGCAGCCCCGGGACAGCACTTGAAGCTTTCTTT. Its translation: CASSPGTALEAFF.

This clonotype appeared many times. The chain couples TRBV5-1 to TRBJ2-7; D unclear. The CDR3 is made up of 15 amino acids. Germline CDR1 reads SGHRS; CDR2 reads YFSETQ. Trimming pared 0 bases from V and 5 bases from J, leaving 15 bases between. The CDR3 region has the DNA TGCGCCAGCAGCTTGGGACCTTATTCGGTGGACGAGCAGTACTTC. It translates to CASSLGPYSVDEQYF.

In this sample, this clonotype turned up a few times. The V gene is TRBV20-1, the J gene TRBJ1-1; D is perhaps TRBD1 (5 bases). Germline V lookup: CDR1 DFQATT, CDR2 SNEGSKA (reference sequence). CDR3 length: 15 amino acids. V gave up 5 bases and J gave up 5 bases, with 21 bases separating them. This chain's CDR3 is CSARSSQGAPTEAFF. The CDR3 nucleotides are TGCAGTGCTCGCTCCTCCCAGGGCGCCCCGACTGAAGCTTTCTTT.

This clonotype appeared many times. The chain links TRBV2 to TRBJ2-7, with 10 bases identical to TRBD2. The V and J ends lost 3 bases and 4 bases, in that order; junction bases with no gene match: 9. The germline V gene encodes CDR1 SNHLY and CDR2 FYNNEI. This CDR3 spans 16 amino acids. The CDR3, as DNA: TGTGCCAGCAGTGAGGGACTAGCGAGAGTAATGTACGAGCAGTACTTC. Its protein is CASSEGLARVMYEQYF.